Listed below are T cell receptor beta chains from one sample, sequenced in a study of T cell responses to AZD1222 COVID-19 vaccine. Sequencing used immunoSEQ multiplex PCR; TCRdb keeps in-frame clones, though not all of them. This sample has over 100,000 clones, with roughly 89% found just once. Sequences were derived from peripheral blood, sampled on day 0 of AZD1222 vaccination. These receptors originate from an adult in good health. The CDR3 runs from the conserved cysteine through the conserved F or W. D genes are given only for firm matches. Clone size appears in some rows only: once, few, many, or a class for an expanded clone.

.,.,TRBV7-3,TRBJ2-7,TGTGCCAGCAGCTTAACCAGGGGCCACGAGCAGTACTTC,CASSLTRGHEQYF
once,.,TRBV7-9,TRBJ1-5,TGTGCCAGCAGCCTAACAGGGTGGGATAGCAATCAGCCCCAGCATTTT,CASSLTGWDSNQPQHF
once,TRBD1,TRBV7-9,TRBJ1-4,TGTGCCAGCAGCTCTACAGGGGATGCAACTAATGAAAAACTGTTTTTT,CASSSTGDATNEKLFF
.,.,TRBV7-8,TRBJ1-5,TGTGCCAGCAGCTTCGGACAAGTAAATCAGCCCCAGCATTTT,CASSFGQVNQPQHF
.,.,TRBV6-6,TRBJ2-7,TGTGCCAGCATACCGGAGGGATCAAAGTACGAGCAGTACTTC,CASIPEGSKYEQYF
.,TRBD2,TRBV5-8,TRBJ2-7,TGTGCCAGCAGCCACAGAGCGGGACCAACCTCCTACGAGCAGTACTTC,CASSHRAGPTSYEQYF
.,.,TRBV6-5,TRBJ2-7,TGTGCCAGCAAAAAGTCGGCAGGGAACTACGAGCAGTACTTC,CASKKSAGNYEQYF
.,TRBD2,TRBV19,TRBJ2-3,TGTGCCAGTAGTATAGAGCGGGAGTTTCCCCCAGATACGCAGTATTTT,CASSIEREFPPDTQYF
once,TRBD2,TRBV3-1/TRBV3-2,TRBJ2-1,TGTGCCAGCAGCCACGGACTAGCGGGAGCGCTTTACAATGAGCAGTTCTTC,CASSHGLAGALYNEQFF
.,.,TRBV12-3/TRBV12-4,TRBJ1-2,TGTGCCAGCAGTCTCACTAGCTATGGCTACACCTTC,CASSLTSYGYTF
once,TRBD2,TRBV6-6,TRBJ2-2,TGTGCCAGCAGTTACTCGGGACTAGCGGTCGGGGAGCTGTTTTTT,CASSYSGLAVGELFF
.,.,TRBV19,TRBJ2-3,TGTGCCAGTAGTATATCACCAAGGACAGATACGCAGTATTTT,CASSISPRTDTQYF
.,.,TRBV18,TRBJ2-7,TGTGCCAGCTCCATAGATACCGGGCCTCCCTACGAGCAGTACTTC,CASSIDTGPPYEQYF
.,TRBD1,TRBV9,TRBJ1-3,TGTGCCAGCAGCGCCCACAGGGGGAACACCATATATTTT,CASSAHRGNTIYF
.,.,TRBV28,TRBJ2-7,TGTGCCAGCAGTTTACTAGTGTACGAGCAGTACTTC,CASSLLVYEQYF
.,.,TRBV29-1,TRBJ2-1,TGCAGCGTTTCACAGGACCCCTACAATGAGCAGTTCTTC,CSVSQDPYNEQFF
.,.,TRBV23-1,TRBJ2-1,TGCGCCAGCAGTCAATCAGGAGGTGACAGCCACAATGAGCAGTTCTTC,CASSQSGGDSHNEQFF
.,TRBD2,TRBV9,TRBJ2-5,TGTGCCAGCAGCGTCGCGGGAGGGGAGACCCAGTACTTC,CASSVAGGETQYF
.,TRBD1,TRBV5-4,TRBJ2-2,TGTGCCAGCAGCTTCCCGGGACAGGCGAACACCGGGGAGCTGTTTTTT,CASSFPGQANTGELFF
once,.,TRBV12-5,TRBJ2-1,TGTGCTAGTGGTTTGCTTATCCATGAGCAGTTCTTC,CASGLLIHEQFF
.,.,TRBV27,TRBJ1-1,TGTGCCAGCAAACCGGGACAACAAACTGAAGCTTTCTTT,CASKPGQQTEAFF
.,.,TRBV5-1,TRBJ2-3,TGCGCCAGCGGCAGGAGAGAAACAGATACGCAGTATTTT,CASGRRETDTQYF
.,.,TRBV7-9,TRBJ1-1,TGTGCCAGCAGCTCCCAGTCCATGAACACTGAAGCTTTCTTT,CASSSQSMNTEAFF
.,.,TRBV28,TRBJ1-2,TGTGCCAGCACCGGGACAAGATATGGCTACACCTTC,CASTGTRYGYTF
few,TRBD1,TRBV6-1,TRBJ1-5,TGTGCCAGCAGTGACAGGGGGCTTAAGGCCCAGCATTTT,CASSDRGLKAQHF
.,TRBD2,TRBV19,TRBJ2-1,TGTGCCAGTAGGAAGACTAGCGGAGACTACAATGAGCAGTTCTTC,CASRKTSGDYNEQFF
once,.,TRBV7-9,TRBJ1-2,TGTGCCAGCAGCCGTGGACGTCCCCCCGTTGGCTACACCTTC,CASSRGRPPVGYTF
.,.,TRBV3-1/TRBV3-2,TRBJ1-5,TGTGCCAGCAGCCAAGATGGGGGGTACAATCAGCCCCAGCATTTT,CASSQDGGYNQPQHF
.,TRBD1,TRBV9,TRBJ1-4,TGTGCCAGCAGCAACCGGGACAGCGTTTTTGAAAAACTGTTTTTT,CASSNRDSVFEKLFF
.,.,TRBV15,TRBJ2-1,TGTGCCACCAGCAGGCCCGGGTACAATGAGCAGTTCTTC,CATSRPGYNEQFF
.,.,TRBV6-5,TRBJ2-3,TGTGCCAGCAGTTATTCAGGAACAGATACGCAGTATTTT,CASSYSGTDTQYF
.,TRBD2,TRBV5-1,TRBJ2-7,TGCGCCAGCAGTCTGACTAGCGGGAGCTCCTACGAGCAGTACTTC,CASSLTSGSSYEQYF
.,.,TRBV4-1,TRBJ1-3,TGCGCCAGCAGCCACTTACAGGTTGGTGGAAACACCATATATTTT,CASSHLQVGGNTIYF
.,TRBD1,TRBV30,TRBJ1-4,TGTGCCTGGAGTGTAGGGACAGCAACTAATGAAAAACTGTTTTTT,CAWSVGTATNEKLFF
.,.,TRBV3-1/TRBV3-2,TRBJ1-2,TGTGCCAGCAGCGGCGGAACTCCTAACTATGGCTACACCTTC,CASSGGTPNYGYTF
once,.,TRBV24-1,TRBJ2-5,TGTGCCACCAGTGACCTCAGTTTCAGGACCCCGAGGGGAGAGACCCAGTACTTC,CATSDLSFRTPRGETQYF
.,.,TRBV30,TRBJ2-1,TGTGCCTGGAGTATGATAGGAGTATACAATGAGCAGTTCTTC,CAWSMIGVYNEQFF
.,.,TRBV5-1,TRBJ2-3,TGCGCCAGCCGCGAAACAGATACGCAGTATTTT,CASRETDTQYF
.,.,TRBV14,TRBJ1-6,TGTGCCAGCAGCCTAGCGGGTCGTTCCTATAATTCACCCCTCCACTTT,CASSLAGRSYNSPLHF
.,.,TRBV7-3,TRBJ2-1,TGTGCCAGCAGCTTCCTTGGGACGGTGACATACAATGAGCAGTTCTTC,CASSFLGTVTYNEQFF
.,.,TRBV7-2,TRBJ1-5,TGTGCCAGCAGCTTATATAACCAGCCCCAGCATTTT,CASSLYNQPQHF
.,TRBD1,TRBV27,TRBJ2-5,TGTGCCAGCTCTACCGGGACAGGAAACCAAGAGACCCAGTACTTC,CASSTGTGNQETQYF
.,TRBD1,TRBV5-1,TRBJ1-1,TGCGCCAGCAGCTTGGTCGGACAGGGGATAGGCACTGAAGCTTTCTTT,CASSLVGQGIGTEAFF
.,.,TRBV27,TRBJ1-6,TGTGCCAGCAGTTTTTTACAGGGTGGGTCACCCCTCCACTTT,CASSFLQGGSPLHF
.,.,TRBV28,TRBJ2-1,TGTGCCAGCAGTTTTGGCGGATACAATGAGCAGTTCTTC,CASSFGGYNEQFF
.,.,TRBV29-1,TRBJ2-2,TGCAGCGTTGGCAAAAACACCGGGGAGCTGTTTTTT,CSVGKNTGELFF
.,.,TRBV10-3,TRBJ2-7,TGTGCCATCAGTGACCCCCAAACAGGTTTCTCCTACGAGCAGTACTTC,CAISDPQTGFSYEQYF
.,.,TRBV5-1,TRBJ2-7,TGCGCCAGCAGCGAGGTCGGTACACCCTACGAGCAGTACTTC,CASSEVGTPYEQYF
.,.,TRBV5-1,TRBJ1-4,TGCGCCAGCAGCCGGACGGCTAATGAAAAACTGTTTTTT,CASSRTANEKLFF
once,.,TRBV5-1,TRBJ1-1,TGCGCCAGCAGCTGGGGCGGAGGGAACACTGAAGCTTTCTTT,CASSWGGGNTEAFF
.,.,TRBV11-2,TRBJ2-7,TGTGCCAGCAGCTTACAGGGCTACGAGCAGTACTTC,CASSLQGYEQYF
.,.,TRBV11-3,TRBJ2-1,TGTGCCAGCAGCTTTACTAAGGTGAAGAATGAGCAGTTCTTC,CASSFTKVKNEQFF
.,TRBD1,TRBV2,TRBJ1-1,TGTGCCAGCAGTGAAACCCCGGTGAACAACAGGGGTCGGGCTTTCTTT,CASSETPVNNRGRAFF
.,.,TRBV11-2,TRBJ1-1,TGTGCCAGCAGCGGAAGGGTGGGGACGGGGAACACTGAAGCTTTCTTT,CASSGRVGTGNTEAFF
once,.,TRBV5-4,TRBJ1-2,TGTGCCAGCAGCAACACCGCAAACTATGGCTACACCTTC,CASSNTANYGYTF
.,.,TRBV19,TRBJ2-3,TGTGCCAGTAGTTTCCAGGGTGGCGGGACAGATACGCAGTATTTT,CASSFQGGGTDTQYF
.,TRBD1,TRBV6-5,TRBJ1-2,TGTGCCAGCACTCAACGACAGGGGGCTAACTATGGCTACACCTTC,CASTQRQGANYGYTF
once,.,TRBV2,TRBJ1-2,TGTGCCAGCGAGGACAGAGCTAACTATGGCTACACCTTC,CASEDRANYGYTF
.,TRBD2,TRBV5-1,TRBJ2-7,TGCGCCAGCAGCAGCGTACTAGCGGGGGGGCTCCACGAGCAGTACTTC,CASSSVLAGGLHEQYF
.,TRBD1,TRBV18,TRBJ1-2,TGTGCCAGCTCACCAGACAGGGTTAAAGGCTACACCTTC,CASSPDRVKGYTF